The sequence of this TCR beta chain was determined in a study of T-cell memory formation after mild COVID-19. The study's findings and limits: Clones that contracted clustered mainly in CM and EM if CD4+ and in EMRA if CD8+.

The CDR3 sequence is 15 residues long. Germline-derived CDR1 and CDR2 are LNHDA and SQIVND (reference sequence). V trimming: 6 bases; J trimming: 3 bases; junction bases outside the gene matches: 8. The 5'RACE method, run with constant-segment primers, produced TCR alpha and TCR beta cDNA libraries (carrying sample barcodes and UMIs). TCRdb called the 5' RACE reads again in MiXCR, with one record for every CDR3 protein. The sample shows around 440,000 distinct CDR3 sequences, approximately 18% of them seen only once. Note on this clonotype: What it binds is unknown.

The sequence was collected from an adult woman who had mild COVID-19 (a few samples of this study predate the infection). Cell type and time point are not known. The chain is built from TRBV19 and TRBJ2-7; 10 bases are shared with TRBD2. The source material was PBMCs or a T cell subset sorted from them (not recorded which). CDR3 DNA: TGTGCCAGTAGCCGGACTAGCGGTGACTTCTACGAGCAGTACTTC. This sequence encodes CASSRTSGDFYEQYF.